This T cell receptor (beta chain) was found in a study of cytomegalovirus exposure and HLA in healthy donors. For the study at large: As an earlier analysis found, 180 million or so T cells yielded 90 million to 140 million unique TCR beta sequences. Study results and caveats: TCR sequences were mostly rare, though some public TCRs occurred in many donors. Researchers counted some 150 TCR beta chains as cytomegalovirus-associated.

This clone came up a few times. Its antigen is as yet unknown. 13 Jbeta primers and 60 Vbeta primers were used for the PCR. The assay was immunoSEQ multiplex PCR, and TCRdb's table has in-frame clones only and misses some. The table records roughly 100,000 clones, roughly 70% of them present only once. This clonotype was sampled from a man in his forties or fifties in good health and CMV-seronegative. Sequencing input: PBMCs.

The CDR3 reads CASSLQGAKDTDTQYF. The CDR3 bases are TGCGCCAGCAGCCTACAGGGGGCTAAGGACACAGATACGCAGTATTTT. This chain joins TRBV5-1 and TRBJ2-3; 9 bases are shared with TRBD1. After removal of 4 bases from V and 2 bases from J, the junction contained 8 bases not matched to a gene. CDR1 SGHRS and CDR2 YFSETQ come from the germline V gene. The length of the CDR3 is 16 residues. The variable domain in full, with the rest retrieved from reference TRBV5-1 and TRBJ2-3, is KAGVTQTPRYLIKTRGQQVTLSCSPISGHRSVSWYQQTPGQGLQFLFEYFSETQRNKGNFPGRFSGRQFSNSRSEMNVSTLELGDSALYLCASSLQGAKDTDTQYFGPGTRLTVL.